This entry concerns a single T cell receptor beta chain. This clonotype showed up many times. What antigen it recognizes has not been identified. The input lacks base qualities; no much larger clone sits a single base away. This entry is derived from a study of glioma-infiltrating T cells (TCRdb year 2016). Looking at the study overall: Glioma tissue, non-neoplastic brain tissue and matched peripheral blood mononuclear cells were used as sources from which TCR alpha- and beta-chain repertoires were sequenced. To measure divergence between tissue and blood T-cell populations, each tissue-infiltrating repertoire was compared with the peripheral blood repertoire of the same patient. Three low-grade glioma patients, roughly 8 primary glioblastoma patients, and three non-glioma patients who contributed non-neoplastic brain tissue made up the paired cohort.

The iRepertoire nested amplicon-rescue multiplex PCR (arm-PCR) platform was used to amplify TCR alpha and beta CDR3 regions from RNA. For one-step reverse transcription and amplification, roughly 100-450 ng of tissue mRNA or PBMC total RNA was used as input. Following bead purification, Illumina adapters were added through a secondary multiplex PCR, and the libraries were then gel-purified between 200 and 400 bp. Libraries carried internal 6-nucleotide barcodes used for demultiplexing. Libraries were sequenced on an Illumina MiSeq with 2x220 or 2x250 nucleotide paired-end reads. In the original analysis: Paired reads were merged using FLASH 1.2.11 and aligned with BWA-MEM to the GRCh37 human genome, and TRA and TRB reads were then extracted. V and J assignment used an IMGT-derived reference of cassette sequences and CDR3 motifs that included pseudogenes. Reads were translated in three frames, and productive CDR3s were defined by a C…FGXG motif without stop codons. Clonotypes were defined as unique combinations of V-J cassette pair and CDR3 amino acid sequence. Filtering of reads was based on Hamming distance, with the threshold set by the sequence error rate of each sample in mapped regions. In TCRdb, the public reads were trimmed at Q25 with fastp and aligned with MiXCR, with productive beta chains retained. All rows with the same CDR3 protein become a single entry with the most common DNA and genes. TCRdb, not the original authors, processed these V and J calls. The sample has roughly 120,000 distinct CDR3 sequences on record, 20% to 25% of them singletons. The ten top clones hold about 16% of the sample.

Summary of the overall study and its limitations: VJ-independent divergence between tissue and blood was lower than expected in non-neoplastic patients but higher than expected in all gliomas, particularly low-grade gliomas. Very few CDR3 sequences were shared between tissue and blood, attributed to high CDR3 diversity and limited sampling. Group comparisons rested on small numbers: three non-neoplastic, three low-grade glioma and 7 or 8 glioblastoma patients.

The receptor was isolated from a human donor with low-grade glioma or glioblastoma, undergoing nonglioma brain surgery, or in good health (not recorded which). The sample taken for sequencing was glioma tissue, nonneoplastic brain tissue, or PBMCs (not recorded which).

This receptor has the CDR3 CASSQVAYEQYF. Here is the DNA: TGTGCCAGCAGCCAAGTTGCTTACGAGCAGTACTTC. The rearranged chain carries TRBV3-1 and TRBJ2-7; no D segment can be confidently identified. The CDR3 numbers 12 residues from cysteine through phenylalanine. Kept here is only the CDR3 DNA, which spans 36 bases and is read in frame from base 1. The V end loses 1 base and the J end loses 4 bases, and a stretch of 5 bases separates them. CDR1 and CDR2 were assigned from the germline V gene (reference sequence) as LGHDT and YNNKEL.